A single T cell receptor (beta chain) is shown here with its context. Study processing details: Amplification of reference gene primers provided the estimated nucleated cell counts. Clones were read by immunoSEQ multiplex PCR, and TCRdb kept only the in-frame ones, dropping some. V, J and clone size are those of that table, while D and trimming were read from the DNA. The table has about 300,000 clones, roughly 88% seen once. This sample is part of a study of blood T cell repertoires in COVID-19. In the study overall: Italy, Spain and the United States were the sources of the convalescent and acute COVID-19 samples.

The clonotype was recovered from a woman under 40 who had recovered from COVID-19. Sequencing was carried out using peripheral blood.

This CDR3 is CASSWGQTNTEAFF. For the CDR3, the DNA is TGTGCCAGCAGCTGGGGACAGACGAACACTGAAGCTTTCTTT. The genes are TRBV7-9 and TRBJ1-1; 7 bases are shared with TRBD1. Trimming cost V 4 bases and J 1 base; bases outside gene matches: 3. The germline CDR1 and CDR2 sequences are SEHNR and FQNEAQ (reference sequence). The CDR3 extends over 14 amino acids.